Listed below are T cell receptor beta chains from one sample, sequenced in a study of Ad26.COV2.S vaccination and SARS-CoV-2 variants. Sequencing was performed with immunoSEQ multiplex PCR; in TCRdb, only in-frame clones are kept and a portion is missing. Of 250,000 to 300,000 clones in the sample, about 87% are singletons; the top ten hold about 3.1%. The specimen comprised peripheral blood, sampled in a trial of Ad26.COV2.S vaccine versus placebo. Source of these receptors: a person between 18 and 60 years old who received the Ad26.COV2.S COVID-19 vaccine or a placebo. Both conserved end residues are part of each CDR3. The D gene is left open where the match is weak. Clone size is not always given. Where it is, it says once, few, many or a class for expanded clones.

V gene: TRBV15
J gene: TRBJ1-1
D gene: NA
clone size: NA
CDR3 protein: CATSRDPPLNTEAFF
CDR3 DNA: TGTGCCACCAGCAGAGATCCGCCGCTGAACACTGAAGCTTTCTTT

V gene: TRBV2
J gene: TRBJ1-2
D gene: NA
clone size: NA
CDR3 protein: CASSREIGNYGYTF
CDR3 DNA: TGTGCCAGCAGCAGGGAGATAGGGAACTATGGCTACACCTTC

V gene: TRBV7-6
J gene: TRBJ1-3
D gene: NA
clone size: NA
CDR3 protein: CASSPGPGYSGNTIYF
CDR3 DNA: TGTGCCAGCAGCCCCGGCCCAGGGTACTCTGGAAACACCATATATTTT

V gene: TRBV12-3/TRBV12-4
J gene: TRBJ2-5
D gene: NA
clone size: once
CDR3 protein: CASSSIHAAPQYF
CDR3 DNA: TGTGCCAGCAGTTCGATCCACGCTGCGCCCCAGTACTTC

V gene: TRBV10-2
J gene: TRBJ1-1
D gene: TRBD1
clone size: NA
CDR3 protein: CASREQGSEAFF
CDR3 DNA: TGCGCCAGCAGAGAACAGGGGTCTGAAGCTTTCTTT

V gene: TRBV6-2/TRBV6-3
J gene: TRBJ2-1
D gene: NA
clone size: NA
CDR3 protein: CASSSGYSSYNEQFF
CDR3 DNA: TGTGCCAGCAGTTCCGGGTACAGCTCCTACAATGAGCAGTTCTTC

V gene: TRBV5-4
J gene: TRBJ2-2
D gene: NA
clone size: NA
CDR3 protein: CASSLGGRTNTGELFF
CDR3 DNA: TGTGCCAGCAGCTTGGGGGGAAGGACGAACACCGGGGAGCTGTTTTTT

V gene: TRBV28
J gene: TRBJ1-2
D gene: NA
clone size: few
CDR3 protein: CASSFSGENYGYTF
CDR3 DNA: TGTGCCAGCAGTTTCTCCGGGGAGAACTATGGCTACACCTTC

V gene: TRBV30
J gene: TRBJ1-1
D gene: NA
clone size: NA
CDR3 protein: CAWTGNGKVTEAFF
CDR3 DNA: TGTGCCTGGACTGGTAACGGTAAGGTCACTGAAGCTTTCTTT

V gene: TRBV9
J gene: TRBJ1-3
D gene: TRBD1
clone size: NA
CDR3 protein: CASSVARQGPGNTIYF
CDR3 DNA: TGTGCCAGCAGCGTAGCAAGACAGGGCCCTGGAAACACCATATATTTT

V gene: TRBV7-2
J gene: TRBJ1-1
D gene: NA
clone size: NA
CDR3 protein: CASSPWTEAFF
CDR3 DNA: TGTGCCAGCAGCCCTTGGACTGAAGCTTTCTTT

V gene: TRBV4-1
J gene: TRBJ2-2
D gene: NA
clone size: once
CDR3 protein: CASSRLPGFGELFF
CDR3 DNA: TGCGCCAGCAGCCGCCTTCCGGGCTTCGGGGAGCTGTTTTTT

V gene: TRBV5-6
J gene: TRBJ2-1
D gene: TRBD1
clone size: NA
CDR3 protein: CASSPGTGLNNEQFF
CDR3 DNA: TGTGCCAGCAGCCCCGGGACAGGGCTAAACAATGAGCAGTTCTTC

V gene: TRBV7-6
J gene: TRBJ2-7
D gene: NA
clone size: NA
CDR3 protein: CASSLVAAGDSYGQYF
CDR3 DNA: TGTGCCAGCAGCTTAGTTGCGGCAGGCGATAGCTACGGGCAGTACTTC

V gene: TRBV5-1
J gene: TRBJ1-1
D gene: NA
clone size: NA
CDR3 protein: CASSSDREAFF
CDR3 DNA: TGCGCCAGCAGCTCAGACAGGGAAGCTTTCTTT

V gene: TRBV5-1
J gene: TRBJ1-5
D gene: NA
clone size: NA
CDR3 protein: CASSLESGNQPQHF
CDR3 DNA: TGCGCCAGCAGCTTGGAGTCAGGCAATCAGCCCCAGCATTTT

V gene: TRBV12-3/TRBV12-4
J gene: TRBJ2-3
D gene: NA
clone size: NA
CDR3 protein: CASSLAGADTQYF
CDR3 DNA: TGTGCCAGCAGTTTAGCAGGGGCGGATACGCAGTATTTT

V gene: TRBV5-1
J gene: TRBJ1-4
D gene: NA
clone size: NA
CDR3 protein: CASSLGPSGRTNEKLFF
CDR3 DNA: TGCGCCAGCAGCTTAGGGCCGTCGGGGAGAACTAATGAAAAACTGTTTTTT

V gene: TRBV7-6
J gene: TRBJ2-2
D gene: NA
clone size: NA
CDR3 protein: CASSKIDPGPLRLFF
CDR3 DNA: TGTGCCAGCAGCAAGATAGACCCGGGCCCCCTAAGGCTGTTTTTT

V gene: TRBV5-4
J gene: TRBJ1-1
D gene: NA
clone size: NA
CDR3 protein: CASPSMSAGANTEAFF
CDR3 DNA: TGTGCCAGCCCTTCTATGAGTGCGGGGGCGAACACTGAAGCTTTCTTT

V gene: TRBV11-2
J gene: TRBJ1-3
D gene: NA
clone size: NA
CDR3 protein: CASSLELALGNTIYF
CDR3 DNA: TGTGCCAGCAGCTTAGAGTTAGCACTTGGAAACACCATATATTTT

V gene: TRBV5-5
J gene: TRBJ2-1
D gene: TRBD2
clone size: NA
CDR3 protein: CASSRGTGEGNEQFF
CDR3 DNA: TGTGCCAGCAGTAGAGGGACTGGGGAGGGGAATGAGCAGTTCTTC

V gene: TRBV2
J gene: TRBJ2-3
D gene: TRBD2
clone size: NA
CDR3 protein: CASRLTSGTEKYF
CDR3 DNA: TGTGCCAGCAGACTAACTAGCGGGACGGAAAAGTATTTT

V gene: TRBV18
J gene: TRBJ1-2
D gene: TRBD1
clone size: NA
CDR3 protein: CASSPEDRDRSYGYTF
CDR3 DNA: TGTGCCAGCTCACCAGAGGACAGGGATCGTAGCTATGGCTACACCTTC

V gene: TRBV19
J gene: TRBJ1-4
D gene: NA
clone size: NA
CDR3 protein: CASRGAGREKLFF
CDR3 DNA: TGTGCCAGTCGAGGGGCAGGGCGCGAAAAACTGTTTTTT

V gene: TRBV7-5
J gene: TRBJ1-5
D gene: NA
clone size: few
CDR3 protein: CARSQDRGDQPQHF
CDR3 DNA: TGTGCCAGAAGCCAAGACAGGGGGGATCAGCCCCAGCATTTT

V gene: TRBV3-1/TRBV3-2
J gene: TRBJ2-3
D gene: TRBD2
clone size: NA
CDR3 protein: CASSQVWTAGDSTDTQYF
CDR3 DNA: TGTGCCAGCAGCCAAGTGTGGACGGCGGGGGACAGCACAGATACGCAGTATTTT

V gene: TRBV12-5
J gene: TRBJ1-2
D gene: TRBD1
clone size: NA
CDR3 protein: CASGLTNKQGARGYGYTF
CDR3 DNA: TGTGCTAGTGGTTTGACCAACAAACAGGGGGCGCGTGGCTATGGCTACACCTTC

V gene: TRBV6-4
J gene: TRBJ2-1
D gene: NA
clone size: NA
CDR3 protein: CASSVRGENNEQFF
CDR3 DNA: TGTGCCAGCAGTGTCCGCGGGGAGAACAATGAGCAGTTCTTC

V gene: TRBV24-1
J gene: TRBJ1-4
D gene: TRBD1
clone size: NA
CDR3 protein: CATSELTTGALQEKLFF
CDR3 DNA: TGTGCCACCAGTGAGTTAACGACAGGGGCCCTTCAGGAAAAACTGTTTTTT

V gene: TRBV30
J gene: TRBJ2-5
D gene: TRBD2
clone size: NA
CDR3 protein: CAWGGTSETQYF
CDR3 DNA: TGTGCCTGGGGGGGGACTAGTGAAACCCAGTACTTC

V gene: TRBV6-1
J gene: TRBJ1-4
D gene: TRBD1
clone size: NA
CDR3 protein: CASSEKGTGGPLTDEKLFF
CDR3 DNA: TGTGCCAGCAGTGAAAAAGGGACAGGGGGCCCACTAACTGATGAAAAACTGTTTTTT